This T cell receptor (beta chain) comes out of a study of control samples from healthy donors and cancer patients. The CDR3 is made up of 16 amino acids. V lost 5 bases, J lost 2 bases, and 10 bases stayed unmatched. Germline V gene lookup returns CDR1 SGHNT and CDR2 YENEEA. TCRdb keeps only in-frame clones here, not all; method: immunoSEQ multiplex PCR. The sample contains just under 75,000 clones, approximately 84% of which appear only once. The receptor was derived from a woman aged 45-65 years in good health. The chain is built from TRBV11-3 and TRBJ2-3; 7 bases line up with TRBD2. The sequenced sample consisted of blood. CDR3 DNA: TGTGCCAGCAGCCCGGGACTAACGAGGGTCACAGATACGCAGTATTTT. Amino acids: CASSPGLTRVTDTQYF.